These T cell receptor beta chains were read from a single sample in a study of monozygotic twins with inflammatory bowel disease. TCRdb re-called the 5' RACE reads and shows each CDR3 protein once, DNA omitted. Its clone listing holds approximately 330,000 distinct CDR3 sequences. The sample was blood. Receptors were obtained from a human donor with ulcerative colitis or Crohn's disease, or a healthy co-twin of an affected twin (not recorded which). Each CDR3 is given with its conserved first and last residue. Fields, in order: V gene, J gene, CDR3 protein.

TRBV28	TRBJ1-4	CASSLLGRSEKLFF
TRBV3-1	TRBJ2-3	CASSQERSGAATDTQYF
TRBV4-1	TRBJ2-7	CASSQRQGLSYEQYF
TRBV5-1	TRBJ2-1	CASSLGQGATDEQFF
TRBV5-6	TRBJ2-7	CASSSSSTGDAEQYF
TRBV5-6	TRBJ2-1	CASSSGLAPYNEQFF
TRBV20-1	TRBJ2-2	CSASKGVGRELFF
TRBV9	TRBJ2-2	CASRPGLAGIGELFF
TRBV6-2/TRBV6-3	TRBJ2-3	CASSFPGQGDTDTQYF
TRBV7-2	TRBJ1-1	CASSLQKGLNTEAFF
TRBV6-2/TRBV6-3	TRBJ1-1	CASSYSAGSDEAFF
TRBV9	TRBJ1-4	CASSGSGQGTEKLFF
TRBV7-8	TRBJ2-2	CASSPLRGIAGELFF
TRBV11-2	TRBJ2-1	CASSLYGGGASGNYNEQFF
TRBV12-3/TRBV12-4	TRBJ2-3	CASSFRGLGADTQYF
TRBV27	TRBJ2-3	CASSYLGTDTQYF
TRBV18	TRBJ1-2	CASSPGQSNYGYTF
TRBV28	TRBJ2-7	CASTPGPREQYF
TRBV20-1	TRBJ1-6	CSASQGTNNSPLHF
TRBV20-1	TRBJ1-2	CSARQKYGYTF
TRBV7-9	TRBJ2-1	CASSAERGSGFF
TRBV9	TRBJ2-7	CASSRAGTSSEQYF
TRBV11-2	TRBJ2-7	CASSFQVASYEQYF
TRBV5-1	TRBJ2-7	CASSSTILGEYF
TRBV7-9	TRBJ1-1	CASSLGDFQGTEAFF
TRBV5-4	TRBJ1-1	CASSRGTTEAFF
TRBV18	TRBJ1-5	CASSPAWHSNQPQHF
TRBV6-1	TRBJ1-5	CASRKGTGGNQPQHF
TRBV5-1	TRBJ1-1	CASSLGLLGGAFF
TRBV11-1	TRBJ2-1	CASSQPGRTSRSYNEQFF
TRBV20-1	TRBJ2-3	CSATVEAGDTDTQYF
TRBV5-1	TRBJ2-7	CASSLANGKAAEQYF
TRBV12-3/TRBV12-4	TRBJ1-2	CASSPTGARNGYTF
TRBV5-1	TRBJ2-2	CASSLRGTGYNTGELFF
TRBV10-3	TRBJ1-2	CAISGPGQVVVYTF